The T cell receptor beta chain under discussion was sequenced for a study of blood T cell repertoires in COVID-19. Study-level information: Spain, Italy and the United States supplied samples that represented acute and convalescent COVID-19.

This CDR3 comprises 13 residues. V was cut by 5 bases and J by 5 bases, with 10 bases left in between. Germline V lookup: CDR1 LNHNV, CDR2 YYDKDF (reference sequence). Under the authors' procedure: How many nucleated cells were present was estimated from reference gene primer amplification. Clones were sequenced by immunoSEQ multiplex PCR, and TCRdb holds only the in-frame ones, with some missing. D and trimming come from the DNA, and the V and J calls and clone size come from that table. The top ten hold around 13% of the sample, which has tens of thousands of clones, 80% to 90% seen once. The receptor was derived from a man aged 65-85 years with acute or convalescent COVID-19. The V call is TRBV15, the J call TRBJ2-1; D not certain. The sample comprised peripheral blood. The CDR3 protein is CATSGRVNNEQFF. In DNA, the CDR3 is TGTGCCACCAGCGGCCGGGTCAACAATGAGCAGTTCTTC.